The table lists the clone carrying this TCR beta chain with a few counts. Its antigen is currently unknown. The study ran its PCR with 60 Vbeta and 13 Jbeta primers. TCRdb keeps only in-frame clones here, not all; method: immunoSEQ multiplex PCR. The table shows over 100,000 clones, with roughly 65% occurring only once. This sample stems from a study of cytomegalovirus exposure and HLA in healthy donors. Findings and caveats of the study: A later analysis revealed that TCR association rates differed between HLA loci, peaking at DRB1 and bottoming out at HLA-C.

The germline gives CDR1 MDHEN, CDR2 SYDVKM. This CDR3 contains 14 residues. V trimming: 8 bases; J trimming: 3 bases; junction bases outside the gene matches: 8. The source of this sequence is a man aged 40-49 years in good health and CMV-seropositive. The V gene is TRBV28, the J gene TRBJ2-7, with 9 nucleotides matching TRBD1. Sample: PBMCs. The CDR3 is CASGTGQGHYEQYF. In nucleotides, the CDR3 is TGTGCCAGCGGGACTGGACAGGGGCACTACGAGCAGTACTTC.